This T cell receptor beta chain appears in the sequencing data of a study of T cells in localized non-small cell lung cancer. TCRdb's copy holds only in-frame clones and misses some; the assay was immunoSEQ multiplex PCR. The top ten clones hold 4.2% of a sample with 20,000 to 30,000 clones, 91% of them seen once. The V gene end was trimmed by 6 bases and the J gene end by 0 bases; junction bases not matched to a gene: 8. This CDR3 has 16 residues. CDR1 is KGHSH and CDR2 is LQKENI in the germline V gene. Findings and caveats of the study: T cell clonality was highest in uninvolved adjacent lung, above tumor. Blood T cell density predicted longer survival; adjacent-lung clonality, shorter. Median around 56 top-100 tumor clones were shared with paired adjacent lung.

To note about this clone: Its antigen is undetermined.

J is TRBJ1-5 and V is TRBV18, with 7 bases matching TRBD1. This TCR came from an older female donor with stage II squamous cell lung carcinoma. Material: peripheral blood, obtained before any cancer treatment. This CDR3 is CASSQGGSNSNQPQHF. DNA for the CDR3: TGTGCCAGCTCCCAGGGGGGGAGTAATAGCAATCAGCCCCAGCATTTT.